What follows is one T cell receptor beta chain and its context. Its antigen is unidentified. The donor population consisted of healthy HIV-negative adults with no recent acute infections or vaccinations. The data originate from a study of shared clonotypes between healthy human individuals. Germline V gene lookup returns CDR1 LNHDA and CDR2 SQIVND (reference sequence). V shed 5 bases and J shed 1 base, with 8 bases lying between them. The CDR3 runs to 13 residues. General study points: Despite large depth, sorted-subset datasets appeared incompletely sequenced.

The deep-level immunoSEQ assay was used. TCRdb's table, derived via immunoSEQ multiplex PCR, lists solely in-frame clones and lacks some. The sample lists roughly 500,000 clones, more than 95% occurring once. The rearrangement joins TRBV19 to TRBJ1-1; D is perhaps TRBD1 (5 bases). The sequence was collected from a woman between 25 and 40 years old in good health. The sequenced material came from naive CD4+ T cells sorted from blood. Subset noted: CD45RA+ positively selected. The CDR3 loop reads CASSYDRNTEAFF. For the CDR3, the DNA is TGTGCCAGTAGTTACGACAGGAACACTGAAGCTTTCTTT.